This passage covers 8 T cell receptor beta chains from one sample sequenced in a study of CD8+ T cells in alopecia areata. RNA was extracted and reverse transcribed into cDNA as the sequencing template. Method: immunoSEQ multiplex PCR; TCRdb's copy keeps in-frame clones and lacks some. The profile shows 210,000 or so clones, roughly three fifths of them singletons. Treatment reported: oral pan-JAK inhibitor, 5-10 mg twice daily. The specimen comprised CD4+ T cells sorted from blood, sampled between weeks 43 and 45, from a patient treated with tofacitinib. All receptors derive from a human donor with alopecia areata.

This clone was counted only a few times. The V gene is TRBV29-1, the J gene TRBJ1-2; D is unresolved. This CDR3 contains 13 residues. Trimming removed 5 bases from V and 7 bases from J, with 17 bases in between. Looked up from germline, CDR1 is SQVTM and CDR2 is ANQGSEA. The DNA for the CDR3 is TGCAGCGTTAGTTCGGGCAGGTCTATTGGCTACACCTTC. Its translation is CSVSSGRSIGYTF.

This clone has a handful of counts. The CDR3 loop reads CASSIGDYNSPLHF. CDR3 DNA sequence: TGTGCCAGCAGTATCGGGGACTATAATTCACCCCTCCACTTT. This chain joins TRBV2 and TRBJ1-6; D unclear. The V gene's germline CDR1 is SNHLY and CDR2 FYNNEI. This CDR3 contains 14 residues. V shed 5 bases and J shed 3 bases, with 8 bases lying between them.

J is TRBJ1-6 and V is TRBV11-2, with TRBD1 matching 7 bases. With V trimmed by 5 bases and J by 7 bases, 2 bases remained unmatched. There are 13 residues in the CDR3. Germline assignment: CDR1 SGHAT and CDR2 FQNNGV. CDR3 protein: CASSGQENSPLHF. The CDR3 DNA follows: TGTGCCAGCAGCGGACAGGAGAATTCACCCCTCCACTTT.

The J gene is TRBJ2-2, the V gene TRBV30, with a tentative D call TRBD1 (5 bases). V dropped 0 bases and J dropped 4 bases, with 9 bases sitting between them. The CDR3 loop spans 14 amino acids. In germline, CDR1 is GTSNPN, CDR2 SVGIG (reference sequence). Here the CDR3 DNA reads TGTGCCTGGAGTGTACTCGACAGCACCGGGGAGCTGTTTTTT. It encodes CAWSVLDSTGELFF.

The chain links TRBV11-2 to TRBJ2-7; 9 positions agree with TRBD1. The CDR3 contains 15 residues. Germline V gene sequence: CDR1 SGHAT, CDR2 FQNNGV. Trimming removed 4 bases from V and 2 bases from J; junction bases left unmatched: 6. The CDR3 reads CASSYRTGAPYEQYF. The CDR3 DNA follows: TGTGCCAGCAGCTATAGGACAGGGGCGCCCTACGAGCAGTACTTC. Full variable domain (missing parts from reference TRBV11-2 and TRBJ2-7): EAGVAQSPRYKIIEKRQSVAFWCNPISGHATLYWYQQILGQGPKLLIQFQNNGVVDDSQLPKDRFSAERLKGVDSTLKIQPAKLEDSAVYLCASSYRTGAPYEQYFGPGTRLTVT.

In this sample, this clone turned up a few times. The germline gene is not matched at one end of the junction; a read error may be the cause. V is TRBV7-9 and J is TRBJ1-2; a possible D gene is TRBD1 (6 bases). CDR1 and CDR2 from the germline V gene are SEHNR and FQNEAQ (reference sequence). This CDR3 has 15 amino acids. The CDR3 DNA reads TGTGCCAGCAGCTTCGAAGCAGGGGTTAACCATGGCTACACCTTC. Protein sequence: CASSFEAGVNHGYTF.

The chain is built from TRBV6-6 and TRBJ1-6; the D is unclear. The germline gives CDR1 MNHNY, CDR2 SVGAGI (reference sequence). The CDR3 covers 14 residues. Trimming took off 8 bases at V and 5 bases at J, with 13 bases between the two ends. CDR3 residues: CASCPTVDNSPLHF. CDR3 bases: TGTGCCAGCTGCCCCACGGTGGATAATTCACCCCTCCACTTT.

The genes are TRBV11-2 and TRBJ2-3, with D perhaps TRBD2 (6 bases). CDR1 SGHAT and CDR2 FQNNGV come from the germline V gene. This CDR3 comprises 15 residues. V was pared by 5 bases and J by 0 bases, with 12 bases between. DNA for the CDR3: TGTGCCAGCAGCCCCGGGAGCCCTAGCACAGATACGCAGTATTTT. This gives the protein CASSPGSPSTDTQYF.